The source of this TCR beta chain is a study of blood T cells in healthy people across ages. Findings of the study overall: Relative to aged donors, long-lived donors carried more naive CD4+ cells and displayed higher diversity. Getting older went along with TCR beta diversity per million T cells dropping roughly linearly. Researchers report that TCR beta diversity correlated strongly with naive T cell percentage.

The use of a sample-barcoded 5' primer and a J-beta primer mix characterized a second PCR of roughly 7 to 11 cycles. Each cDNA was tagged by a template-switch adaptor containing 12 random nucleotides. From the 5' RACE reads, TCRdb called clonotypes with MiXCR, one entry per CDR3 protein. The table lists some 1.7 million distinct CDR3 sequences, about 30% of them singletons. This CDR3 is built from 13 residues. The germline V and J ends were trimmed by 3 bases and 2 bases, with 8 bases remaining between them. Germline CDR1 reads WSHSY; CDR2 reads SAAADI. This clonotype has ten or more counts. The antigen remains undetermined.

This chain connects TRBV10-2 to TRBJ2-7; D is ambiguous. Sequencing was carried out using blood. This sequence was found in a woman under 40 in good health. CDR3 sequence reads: CASSDQRTYEQYF. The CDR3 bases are TGCGCCAGCAGTGACCAGAGGACCTACGAGCAGTACTTC.